The source of this T cell receptor (beta chain) is a study of T cell repertoires in cytomegalovirus infection. Study details: Public signatures in TCR beta pointed to CMV infection and matching HLA type. Regarding the study as a whole: CMV-specific TCR beta clonotypes restricted by HLA-C were the ones dominating the ex vivo response.

On this clonotype itself: What it binds is not known.

Germline V gene lookup returns CDR1 MNHNS and CDR2 SASEGT. V shed 1 base and J shed 5 bases, with 17 bases lying between them. The CDR3 spans 16 residues. TCRdb redid the calling of the reads with MiXCR, one entry per CDR3 protein. The table has 740,000 or so distinct CDR3 sequences, 35% to 45% seen once. The sequencing input was PBMCs. The gene calls are TRBV6-1 and TRBJ1-2; D remains unclear. The receptor comes from a human donor in good health (CMV status not recorded). Some clones in this sample may be carry-over from other donors' samples. The CDR3 DNA follows: TGTGCCAGCAGTGAAGATGAGGTGGGAGAGATATATGGCTACACCTTC. Translating gives CASSEDEVGEIYGYTF.